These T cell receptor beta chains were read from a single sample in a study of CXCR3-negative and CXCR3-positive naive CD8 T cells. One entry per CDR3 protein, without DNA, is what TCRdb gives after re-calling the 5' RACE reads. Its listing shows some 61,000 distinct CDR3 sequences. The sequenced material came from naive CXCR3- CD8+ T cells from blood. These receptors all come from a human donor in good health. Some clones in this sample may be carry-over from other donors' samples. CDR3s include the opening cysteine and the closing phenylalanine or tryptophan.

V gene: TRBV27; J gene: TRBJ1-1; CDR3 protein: CASSETGGEAFF
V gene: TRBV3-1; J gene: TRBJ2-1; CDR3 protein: CASSQEARNPNNEQFF
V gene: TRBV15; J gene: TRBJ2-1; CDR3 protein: CATSESPGFVEFF
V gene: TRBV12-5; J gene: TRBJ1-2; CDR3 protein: CASGFGGNYGYTF
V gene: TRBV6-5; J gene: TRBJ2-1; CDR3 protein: CASSYGGDSYNEQFF
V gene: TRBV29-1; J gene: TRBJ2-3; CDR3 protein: CSVELILTTDTQYF
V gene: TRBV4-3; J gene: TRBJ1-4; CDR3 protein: CASSQYPRVFEKLFF
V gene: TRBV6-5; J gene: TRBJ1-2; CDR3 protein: CASRGQNNYGYTF
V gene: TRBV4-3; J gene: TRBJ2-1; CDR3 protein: CASSQAGDNYNEQFF
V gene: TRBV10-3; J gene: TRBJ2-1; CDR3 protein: CAISDGAGTYNEQFF
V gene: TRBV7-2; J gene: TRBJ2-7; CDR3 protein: CASSLADEQYF
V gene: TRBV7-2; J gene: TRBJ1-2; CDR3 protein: CASSFDRGYTF
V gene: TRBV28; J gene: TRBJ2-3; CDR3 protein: CASSGVASTDTQYF
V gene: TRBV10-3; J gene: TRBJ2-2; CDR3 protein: CAIRTGDTGELFF
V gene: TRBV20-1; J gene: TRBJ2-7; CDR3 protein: CSARDFLNAGGNYEQYF
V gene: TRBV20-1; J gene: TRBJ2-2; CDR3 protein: CSASAANTGELFF
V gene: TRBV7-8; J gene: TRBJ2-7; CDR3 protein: CASRRGLLRARDSYEQYF
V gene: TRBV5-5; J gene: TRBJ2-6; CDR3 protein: CASSYSGTGFSGANVLTF
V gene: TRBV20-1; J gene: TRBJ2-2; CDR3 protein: CSARWAGELFF
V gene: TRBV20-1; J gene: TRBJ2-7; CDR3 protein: CSARNSLYEQYF
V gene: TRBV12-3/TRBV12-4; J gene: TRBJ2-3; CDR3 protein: CASSLTGGTDTQYF
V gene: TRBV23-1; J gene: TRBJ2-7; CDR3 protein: CATDRGGQGFYEQYF
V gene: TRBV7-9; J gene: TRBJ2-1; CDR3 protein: CASSQQTGTGFEQFF
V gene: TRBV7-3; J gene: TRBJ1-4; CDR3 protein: CASSTYPGGVTDEKLFF
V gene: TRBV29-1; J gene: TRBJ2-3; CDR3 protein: CSVGLPSGLSTDTQYF
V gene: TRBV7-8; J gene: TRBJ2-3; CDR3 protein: CASSPGTGLGDTQYF
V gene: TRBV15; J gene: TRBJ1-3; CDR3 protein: CATSRDKGQRNTIYF
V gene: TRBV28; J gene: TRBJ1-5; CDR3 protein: CASTLRPSANQPQHF
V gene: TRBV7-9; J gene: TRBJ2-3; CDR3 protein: CASSLDYTLSTQYF
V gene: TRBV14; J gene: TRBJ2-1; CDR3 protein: CASSQWASHYNEQFF
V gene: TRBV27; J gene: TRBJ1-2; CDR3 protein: CASSFGQGSGYTF
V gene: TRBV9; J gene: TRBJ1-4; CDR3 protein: CASSAGGATNEKLFF
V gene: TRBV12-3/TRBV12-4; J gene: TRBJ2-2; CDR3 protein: CASSLRPGELFF
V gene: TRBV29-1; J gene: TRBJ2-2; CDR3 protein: CSVVLAGGDSTGELFF
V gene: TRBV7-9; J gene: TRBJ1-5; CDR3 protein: CASSLAPQEDQPQHF
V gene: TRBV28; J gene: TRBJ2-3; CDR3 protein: CASSPGTASTDTQYF
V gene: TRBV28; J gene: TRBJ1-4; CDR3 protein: CASNEGNEKLFF
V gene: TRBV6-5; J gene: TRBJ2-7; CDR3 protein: CASSPGTEQYF
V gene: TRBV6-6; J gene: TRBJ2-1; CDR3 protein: CASYGRGEQFF
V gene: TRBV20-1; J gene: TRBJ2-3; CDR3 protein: CSAPDRGQLRDTDTQYF
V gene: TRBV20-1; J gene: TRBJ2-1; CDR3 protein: CSARSAKTLHEQFF
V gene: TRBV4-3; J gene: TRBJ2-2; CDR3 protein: CASSQEEGASGELFF
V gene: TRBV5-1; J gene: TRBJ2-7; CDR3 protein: CASSLVGTASSYEQYF
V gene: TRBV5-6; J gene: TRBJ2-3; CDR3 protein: CASLGGTDTQYF
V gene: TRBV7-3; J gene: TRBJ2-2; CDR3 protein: CASSNQREGVTGELFF
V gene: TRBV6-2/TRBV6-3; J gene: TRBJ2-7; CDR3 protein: CASSASYEQYF